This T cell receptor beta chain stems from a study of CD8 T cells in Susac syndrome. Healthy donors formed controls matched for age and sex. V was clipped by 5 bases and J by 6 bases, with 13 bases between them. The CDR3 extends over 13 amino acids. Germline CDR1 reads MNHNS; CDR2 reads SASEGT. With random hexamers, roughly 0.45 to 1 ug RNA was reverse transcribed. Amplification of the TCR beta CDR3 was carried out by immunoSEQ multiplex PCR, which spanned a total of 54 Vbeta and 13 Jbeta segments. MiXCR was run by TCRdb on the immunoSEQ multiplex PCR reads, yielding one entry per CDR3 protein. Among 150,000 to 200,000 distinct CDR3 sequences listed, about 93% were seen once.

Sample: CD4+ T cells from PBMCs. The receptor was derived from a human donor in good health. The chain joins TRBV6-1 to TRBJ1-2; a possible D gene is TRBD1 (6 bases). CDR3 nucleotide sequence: TGTGCCAGCAGTCTCCAGGGGAGGGATGGCTACACCTTC. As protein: CASSLQGRDGYTF.